Listed here is a single TCR beta chain. Sequencing of TCR beta was undertaken in CD8+ and CD4+ T cells derived from blood. The multiple sclerosis control group was made up of treatment-naive patients with stable or active relapsing-remitting disease. TEMRA cells were enriched by FACS, while CD8+ and CD4+ T cells were obtained through a negative isolation that was performed magnetically. Random-hexamer reverse transcription was applied to about 0.5 to 1 ug RNA. Amplification of TCR beta CDR3 used immunoSEQ multiplex PCR across 54 Vbeta and 13 Jbeta. Each CDR3 protein gets one entry after TCRdb re-called the immunoSEQ multiplex PCR reads with MiXCR. The repertoire consists of 300,000 or so distinct CDR3 sequences, with under 95% occurring once and the leading ten covering roughly 0.07%. These data are taken from a study of CD8 T cells in Susac syndrome. Germline CDR1 and CDR2: SGHVS and FQNEAQ. The CDR3 is made up of 16 amino acids. The ends were cut back, 7 bases at V and 4 bases at J, with 22 bases in the middle.

V gene TRBV7-8 combines with J gene TRBJ1-1; TRBD1 might be the D (5 bases). This TCR was sampled from a human donor with multiple sclerosis. Material for sequencing was CD4+ T cells from PBMCs. The CDR3 reads CASIRLGLRGGTEAFF. CDR3 sequence (DNA): TGTGCCAGCATCCGATTGGGGCTGCGCGGCGGCACTGAAGCTTTCTTT.